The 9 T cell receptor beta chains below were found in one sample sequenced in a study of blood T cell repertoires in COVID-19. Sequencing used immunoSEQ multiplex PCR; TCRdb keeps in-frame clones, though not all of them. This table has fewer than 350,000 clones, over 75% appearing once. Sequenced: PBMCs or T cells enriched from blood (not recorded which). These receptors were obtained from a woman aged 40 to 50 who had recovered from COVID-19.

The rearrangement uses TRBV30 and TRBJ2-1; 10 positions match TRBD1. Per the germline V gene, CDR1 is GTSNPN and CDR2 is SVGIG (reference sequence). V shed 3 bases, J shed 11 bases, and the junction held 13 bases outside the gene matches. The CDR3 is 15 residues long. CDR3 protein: CAWSSGTGAPPKQFF. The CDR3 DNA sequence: TGTGCCTGGAGCTCCGGGACAGGGGCCCCCCCGAAGCAGTTCTTC.

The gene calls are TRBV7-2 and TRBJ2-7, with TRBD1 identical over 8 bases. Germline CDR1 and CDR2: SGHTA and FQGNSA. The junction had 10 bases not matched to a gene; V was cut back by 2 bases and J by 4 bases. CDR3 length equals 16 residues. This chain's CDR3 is CASSLQAGTGAYEQYF. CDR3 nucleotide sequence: TGTGCCAGCAGCTTACAGGCCGGGACAGGAGCTTACGAGCAGTACTTC.

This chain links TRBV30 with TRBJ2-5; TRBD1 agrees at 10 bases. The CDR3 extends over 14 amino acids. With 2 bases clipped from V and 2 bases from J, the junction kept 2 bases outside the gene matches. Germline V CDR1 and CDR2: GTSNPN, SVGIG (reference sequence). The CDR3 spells CAWSKDRGQETQYF. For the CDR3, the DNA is TGTGCCTGGAGTAAGGACAGGGGGCAAGAGACCCAGTACTTC.

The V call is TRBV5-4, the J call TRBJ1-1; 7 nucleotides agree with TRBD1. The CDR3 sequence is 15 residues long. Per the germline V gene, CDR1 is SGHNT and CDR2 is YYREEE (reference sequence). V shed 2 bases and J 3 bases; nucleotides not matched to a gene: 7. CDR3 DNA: TGTGCCAGCAGCTTCAGACAGGGAGTAGACACTGAAGCTTTCTTT. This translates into CASSFRQGVDTEAFF.

The CDR3 coding sequence is TGTGCCAGCAGCTTAGCGTCGAGTTCCGAGCAGTACTTC. Its translation is CASSLASSSEQYF. The chain joins TRBV7-6 to TRBJ2-7; D is unresolved. Germline CDR1 and CDR2: SGHVS and FNYEAQ. The length of the CDR3 is 13 residues. V was pared by 0 bases and J by 6 bases, with 9 bases between.

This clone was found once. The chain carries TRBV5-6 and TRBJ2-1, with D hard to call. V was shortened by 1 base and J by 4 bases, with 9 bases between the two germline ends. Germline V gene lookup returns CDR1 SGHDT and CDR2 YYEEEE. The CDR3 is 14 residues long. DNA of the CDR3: TGTGCCAGCAGCTTGCTAGAGAGGTACAATGAGCAGTTCTTC. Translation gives CASSLLERYNEQFF.

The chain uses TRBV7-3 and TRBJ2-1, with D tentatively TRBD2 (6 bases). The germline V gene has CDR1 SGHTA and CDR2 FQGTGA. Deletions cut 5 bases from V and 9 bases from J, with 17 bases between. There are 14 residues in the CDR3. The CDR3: CASSPGRGSVEQFF. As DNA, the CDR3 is TGTGCCAGCAGCCCCGGCCGGGGGTCAGTTGAGCAGTTCTTC.

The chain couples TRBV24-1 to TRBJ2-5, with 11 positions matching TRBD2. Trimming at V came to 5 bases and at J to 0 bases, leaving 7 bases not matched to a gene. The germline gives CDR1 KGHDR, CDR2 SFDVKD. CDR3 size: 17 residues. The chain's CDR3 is CATSASGTSGYQETQYF. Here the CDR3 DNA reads TGTGCCACCAGTGCCTCCGGGACTAGCGGCTACCAAGAGACCCAGTACTTC.

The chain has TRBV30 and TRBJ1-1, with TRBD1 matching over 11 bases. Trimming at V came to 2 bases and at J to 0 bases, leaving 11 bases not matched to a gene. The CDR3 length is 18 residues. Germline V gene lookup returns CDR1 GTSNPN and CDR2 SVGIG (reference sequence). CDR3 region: CAWSSRTGGSAMNTEAFF. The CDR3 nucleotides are TGTGCCTGGAGTTCACGGACAGGGGGCTCCGCGATGAACACTGAAGCTTTCTTT.